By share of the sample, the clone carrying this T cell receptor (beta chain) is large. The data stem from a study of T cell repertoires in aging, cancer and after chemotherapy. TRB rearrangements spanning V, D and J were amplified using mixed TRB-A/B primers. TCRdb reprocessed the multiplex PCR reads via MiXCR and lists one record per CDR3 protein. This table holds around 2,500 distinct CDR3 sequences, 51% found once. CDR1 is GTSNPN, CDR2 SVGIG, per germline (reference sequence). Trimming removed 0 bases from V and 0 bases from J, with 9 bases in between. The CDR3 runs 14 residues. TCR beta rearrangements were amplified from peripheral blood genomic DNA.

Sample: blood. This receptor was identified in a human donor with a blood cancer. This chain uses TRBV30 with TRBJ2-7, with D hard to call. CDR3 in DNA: TGTGCCTGGAGTGTGGGTGTGGTCTCCTACGAGCAGTACTTC. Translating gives CAWSVGVVSYEQYF.